This paragraph reports one TCR beta chain. Deletions cut 3 bases from V and 0 bases from J, with 6 bases between. The V gene's germline CDR1 is PRHDT and CDR2 FYEKMQ (reference sequence). CDR3 length: 14 amino acids. Only in-frame clones appear in the TCRdb table, and some are missing; sequencing was by immunoSEQ multiplex PCR. The sample includes around 100,000 clones, 85% to 95% of them seen just once. This entry belongs to a study of technical replicates of blood from a handful of donors. The chain employs TRBV13 and TRBJ2-4; D not certain. The origin of this receptor is a human donor in good health. Material: T cells isolated from PBMCs. The CDR3 loop reads CASSFILAKNIQYF. In nucleotides, the CDR3 is TGTGCCAGCAGCTTCATACTAGCCAAAAACATTCAGTACTTC.